This T cell receptor (beta chain) stems from a study of OX40 agonist ivuxolimab in advanced cancers. Turning to the study itself: As their treatment, patients were administered ivuxolimab, an agonistic anti-OX40 (CD134) antibody. Study-level points and caveats: Clones of CD4+ and CD8+ blood T cells grew by week 6 at doses of 0.1 to 3.0 mg/kg. Some of the nonresponding patients also showed low levels of normalized T-cell clonal expansion. More expanded clones were found, on average, in CD8+ than in CD4+ T cells.

Sequencing was performed with immunoSEQ multiplex PCR; in TCRdb, only in-frame clones are kept and a portion is missing. The table has tens of thousands of clones, around nine tenths seen once; the top ten hold 2.5% to 3%. To note about this clone: What it binds is not known.

This CDR3 has 12 amino acids. Germline CDR1 and CDR2: SGDLS and YYNGEE. Between the trimmed V and J ends, which lost 4 bases and 11 bases, there was a span of 12 bases. This material consisted of CD4+ or CD8+ T cells sorted from blood, taken in a trial of the OX40 agonist ivuxolimab. This TCR came from an adult with an advanced solid tumor such as melanoma, head and neck, liver or kidney cancer. The rearrangement uses TRBV9 and TRBJ2-2; the D gene is possibly TRBD2 (6 bases). CDR3 coding DNA: TGTGCCAGCAGCCCGGGGACTGCAGAGCTGTTTTTT. Protein: CASSPGTAELFF.